This T cell receptor (beta chain) was sequenced in a study of T cells in Graves' hyperthyroidism and ophthalmopathy. Study-wide background: Before treatment of any kind, peripheral blood was taken at initial diagnosis.

From germline, CDR1 is SQVTM and CDR2 ANQGSEA. The CDR3 extends over 13 amino acids. Trimming stripped 0 bases from V and 8 bases from J, with 13 bases between. This clonotype was recorded at least ten times. Its antigen is not identified. Study results and limitations: A model built on 13 V-J features separated ophthalmopathy from stable hyperthyroidism.

Not enrolled were patients with uncontrolled infection, other autoimmune disease, pregnancy or lactation. Researchers took RNA transcripts and amplified the TCR beta CDR3 regions from them. RT-PCR in the first round (using the HTBI primer set) targeted the TCR CDR3. TCRdb used MiXCR to reprocess the multiplex PCR reads, holding one entry per CDR3 protein. The sample consists of some 340,000 distinct CDR3 sequences, roughly 13% of them appearing once. The TCR sequence derives from a woman in her 40s with Graves' ophthalmopathy. Sequencing input: blood. This chain uses TRBV29-1 with TRBJ1-2; D is uncertain. CDR3 sequence reads: CSVEEAGFGGYTF. CDR3 nucleotide sequence: TGCAGCGTTGAAGAGGCGGGGTTCGGAGGCTACACCTTC.